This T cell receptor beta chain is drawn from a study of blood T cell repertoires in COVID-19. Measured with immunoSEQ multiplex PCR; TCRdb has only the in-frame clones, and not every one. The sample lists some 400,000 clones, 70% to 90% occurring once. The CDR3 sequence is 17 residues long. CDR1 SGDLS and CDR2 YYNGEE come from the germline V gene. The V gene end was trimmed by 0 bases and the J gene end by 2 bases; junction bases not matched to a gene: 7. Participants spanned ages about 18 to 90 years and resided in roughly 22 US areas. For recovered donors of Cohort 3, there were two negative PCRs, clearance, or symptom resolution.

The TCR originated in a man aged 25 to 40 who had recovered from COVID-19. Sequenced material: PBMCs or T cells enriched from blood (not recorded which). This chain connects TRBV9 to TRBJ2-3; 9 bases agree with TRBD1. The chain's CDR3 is CASSVASDRGYTDTQYF. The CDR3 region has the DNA TGTGCCAGCAGCGTAGCTTCGGACAGGGGATACACAGATACGCAGTATTTT.